A single count supports the clone carrying this TCR beta chain. Trimming removed 3 bases at V and 5 bases at J, with 11 bases between. CDR1 and CDR2 from the germline V gene are SGHTA and FQGNSA. This CDR3 spans 13 amino acids. Authors' processing steps: Reference gene primer amplification yielded estimated nucleated cell counts. Assay used: immunoSEQ multiplex PCR; TCRdb lists only in-frame clones, some missing. The DNA gave D and trimming, while V, J and clone size come from that table. The data contain around 260,000 clones, about four fifths of them seen just once; the ten biggest clones take up around 14%. The sample originates from a study of blood T cell repertoires in COVID-19. The Seattle patients joined while their infection was active and were tracked longitudinally afterward.

V usage is TRBV7-2 and J usage is TRBJ2-7, with a tentative D call TRBD2 (7 bases). Sequencing used peripheral blood. The clonotype comes from a person aged 65 to 85 with COVID-19, enrolled during active disease. This chain's CDR3 is CASSLGGPNEQYF. CDR3 in DNA: TGTGCCAGCAGCTTGGGGGGGCCCAACGAGCAGTACTTC.